The present entry profiles one T cell receptor beta chain with its context. Antigen: not known. This CDR3 has 16 amino acids. Germline assignment: CDR1 MGHRA and CDR2 YSYEKL. V dropped 3 bases and J dropped 4; count of bases not matched to a gene: 3. Primers included in the PCR were 60 Vbeta and 13 Jbeta primers. Profiled with immunoSEQ multiplex PCR; TCRdb holds only in-frame clones, not every one. The sample holds roughly 160,000 clones, 85% seen once. The sample comes from a study of cytomegalovirus exposure and HLA in healthy donors. Study-level results: Among TCR beta chains, those listed as cytomegalovirus-associated numbered under 200. Several V segments, TRBV6-2 and TRBV6-3 among them, could not be told apart and were dropped. Clonal expansion was found to be greater in HLA-associated TCR beta chains than in equally common others in a later analysis. Sequence variants that were highly shared formed a cluster that was likely a sequencing artifact.

The sample comprised PBMCs. The TCR originated in a boy aged 2 to 10 in good health and CMV-seronegative. The chain employs TRBV4-1 and TRBJ2-1, with 13 bases aligning to TRBD2. CDR3 bases: TGCGCCAGCAGCCAGGGACTAGCGGGAAGGTACAATGAGCAGTTCTTC. Amino acids: CASSQGLAGRYNEQFF.